These T cell receptor beta chains were read from a single sample in a study of blood T cells in healthy people across ages. TCRdb used MiXCR to reprocess the 5' RACE reads, holding one entry per CDR3 protein. The data hold approximately 1,100,000 distinct CDR3 sequences, with 40% to 55% observed a single time. Specimen: blood. The receptors originated from a woman aged 60-70 years in good health. Both conserved end residues are part of each CDR3. The D gene is left open where the match is weak. Size is stated for part of the rows, as once, few or many counts, or as a class when the clone is expanded.

v_call: TRBV10-3
d_call: NA
j_call: TRBJ2-7
clone_size: NA
cdr3_nt: TGTGCCATCAGTTTTGGGACTCAGACCTACGAGCAGTACTTC
cdr3_aa: CAISFGTQTYEQYF

v_call: TRBV7-9
d_call: NA
j_call: TRBJ2-1
clone_size: NA
cdr3_nt: TGTGCCAGCAGCTTATTAAGCAATGAGCAGTTCTTC
cdr3_aa: CASSLLSNEQFF

v_call: TRBV4-1
d_call: NA
j_call: TRBJ2-1
clone_size: NA
cdr3_nt: TGCGCCAGCAGCCAAGAAACTAGCAGCAATGAGCAGTTCTTC
cdr3_aa: CASSQETSSNEQFF

v_call: TRBV2
d_call: NA
j_call: TRBJ2-5
clone_size: few
cdr3_nt: TGTGCCAGCCGGTCCGGAGGGTATCAAGAGACCCAGTACTTC
cdr3_aa: CASRSGGYQETQYF

v_call: TRBV29-1
d_call: NA
j_call: TRBJ2-7
clone_size: many
cdr3_nt: TGCAGCGTTCTTTACAGGGGAGGTGCCTACGAGCAGTACTTC
cdr3_aa: CSVLYRGGAYEQYF

v_call: TRBV6-5
d_call: NA
j_call: TRBJ2-1
clone_size: NA
cdr3_nt: TGTGCCAGCAGTTACCCCAGTATCGATGAGCAGTTCTTC
cdr3_aa: CASSYPSIDEQFF

v_call: TRBV28
d_call: TRBD2
j_call: TRBJ2-1
clone_size: few
cdr3_nt: TGTGCCAGCAGACACGGGACTACCCAGTGGGGGAATGAGCAGTTCTTC
cdr3_aa: CASRHGTTQWGNEQFF

v_call: TRBV5-1
d_call: TRBD1
j_call: TRBJ1-6
clone_size: NA
cdr3_nt: TGCGCCAGCAGCCAGACAGGGAGCTCCTATAATTCACCCCTCCACTTT
cdr3_aa: CASSQTGSSYNSPLHF

v_call: TRBV25-1
d_call: NA
j_call: TRBJ2-7
clone_size: few
cdr3_nt: TGTGCCACCCTGGACATGTCCTACGAGCAGTACTTC
cdr3_aa: CATLDMSYEQYF

v_call: TRBV6-2/TRBV6-3
d_call: NA
j_call: TRBJ2-5
clone_size: NA
cdr3_nt: TGTGCCAGCAAACCCTGGACAGTCCAAGAGACCCAGTACTTC
cdr3_aa: CASKPWTVQETQYF

v_call: TRBV4-2
d_call: NA
j_call: TRBJ2-1
clone_size: NA
cdr3_nt: TGTGCCAGCAGCCAAGGAGCAGGGGCGACAAATGAGCAGTTCTTC
cdr3_aa: CASSQGAGATNEQFF

v_call: TRBV14
d_call: NA
j_call: TRBJ1-4
clone_size: NA
cdr3_nt: TGTGCCAGCAGCCAAGATATTGGGGGGAGTAATGAAAAACTGTTTTTT
cdr3_aa: CASSQDIGGSNEKLFF

v_call: TRBV28
d_call: NA
j_call: TRBJ2-7
clone_size: NA
cdr3_nt: TGTGCCAGCAGTCCATTAAGTGGGGGCAGGGTTCGCGGGCAGTACTTC
cdr3_aa: CASSPLSGGRVRGQYF

v_call: TRBV5-1
d_call: NA
j_call: TRBJ2-1
clone_size: NA
cdr3_nt: TGCGCCAGCAGCATCAGGGACTCGGGGGATGAGCAGTTCTTC
cdr3_aa: CASSIRDSGDEQFF

v_call: TRBV12-3/TRBV12-4
d_call: NA
j_call: TRBJ2-1
clone_size: NA
cdr3_nt: TGTGCCAGCAGTTGGGGCGGTTACAATGAGCAGTTCTTC
cdr3_aa: CASSWGGYNEQFF

v_call: TRBV20-1
d_call: TRBD2
j_call: TRBJ2-7
clone_size: NA
cdr3_nt: TGCAGTGCATTAGAAGCGGGAGATAAGGGTGAGCAGTACTTC
cdr3_aa: CSALEAGDKGEQYF

v_call: TRBV11-2
d_call: TRBD2
j_call: TRBJ2-1
clone_size: few
cdr3_nt: TGTGCCAGCAGCAAGCCGAAGCGGGGGGAGTCGAGCGTAAGCTCCTACAATGAGCAGTTCTTC
cdr3_aa: CASSKPKRGESSVSSYNEQFF

v_call: TRBV20-1
d_call: TRBD1
j_call: TRBJ2-1
clone_size: NA
cdr3_nt: TGCAGTCTATTGAATCGGGACAGGCTGTATGAGCAGTTCTTC
cdr3_aa: CSLLNRDRLYEQFF

v_call: TRBV10-3
d_call: NA
j_call: TRBJ2-1
clone_size: NA
cdr3_nt: TGTGCCATCAGTAAAGTCCTAGGCCCTACAAATGAGCAGTTCTTC
cdr3_aa: CAISKVLGPTNEQFF

v_call: TRBV28
d_call: TRBD1
j_call: TRBJ2-5
clone_size: NA
cdr3_nt: TGTGCCAGCAGTCCAAGCAGGGGGCATGAGACCCAGTACTTC
cdr3_aa: CASSPSRGHETQYF

v_call: TRBV29-1
d_call: NA
j_call: TRBJ1-1
clone_size: NA
cdr3_nt: TGCAGCGTTCGGGGACATGGAAACACTGAAGCTTTCTTT
cdr3_aa: CSVRGHGNTEAFF

v_call: TRBV5-1
d_call: NA
j_call: TRBJ2-7
clone_size: NA
cdr3_nt: TGCGCCAGCAGCGTGGACGGCCCCTACGGGCAGTACTTC
cdr3_aa: CASSVDGPYGQYF

v_call: TRBV3-1
d_call: NA
j_call: TRBJ1-2
clone_size: NA
cdr3_nt: TGTGCCAGCAGCCAAGAAGTGCAGGGCTTGGGCTACACCTTC
cdr3_aa: CASSQEVQGLGYTF

v_call: TRBV5-1
d_call: TRBD2
j_call: TRBJ2-5
clone_size: NA
cdr3_nt: TGCGCCAGCAGCTTGACTAGCGGGATTATGGGGACCCAGTACTTC
cdr3_aa: CASSLTSGIMGTQYF